Each of the 24 T cell receptor beta chains below was sequenced from the same sample in a study of cytomegalovirus exposure and HLA in healthy donors. The PCR contained 60 Vbeta and 13 Jbeta primers. TCRdb's table, derived via immunoSEQ multiplex PCR, lists solely in-frame clones and lacks some. The sample consists of 150,000 or so clones, around four fifths of them appearing once. The sample comprised PBMCs. The receptors were sampled from a man aged 45-65 years in good health and CMV-seropositive.

V is TRBV7-6 and J is TRBJ2-1; D possibly corresponds to TRBD2 (6 bases). Germline CDR1 and CDR2: SGHVS and FNYEAQ. The CDR3 runs to 14 residues. V dropped 1 base and J dropped 5 bases, with 9 bases sitting between them. CDR3 coding DNA: TGTGCCAGCAGCTTAGTGGGACTTAACAATGAGCAGTTCTTC. Translated, it gives CASSLVGLNNEQFF.

This clone was observed a single time. This chain links TRBV6-5 with TRBJ1-3; TRBD1 might be the D (6 bases). The CDR3 is made up of 15 amino acids. V was cut by 5 bases and J by 4 bases, with 15 bases left in between. CDR1 is MNHEY, CDR2 SVGAGI, per germline. CDR3 nucleotides: TGTGCCAGCAGTGCCTCCACAGGGTTCGGAAACACCATATATTTT. Translating gives CASSASTGFGNTIYF.

The chain has TRBV5-1 and TRBJ2-5; D is ambiguous. Trimming took 4 bases from V and 1 from J, leaving 8 bases between them. The CDR3 has 13 amino acids. Germline loops: CDR1 SGHRS, CDR2 YFSETQ. Here the CDR3 reads CASSRRPQETQYF. DNA of the CDR3: TGCGCCAGCAGCCGGCGGCCCCAAGAGACCCAGTACTTC.

The chain carries TRBV7-9 and TRBJ2-7; 7 bases map to TRBD1. Germline V gene sequence: CDR1 SEHNR, CDR2 FQNEAQ (reference sequence). V shed 5 bases and J 2 bases; nucleotides not matched to a gene: 9. The CDR3 spans 15 residues. The CDR3 region has the DNA TGTGCCAGCAGCGCGAGACAGGGTCAAGCCTACGAGCAGTACTTC. Its protein is CASSARQGQAYEQYF.

The V and J genes are TRBV15 and TRBJ2-2; 8 bases line up with TRBD2. The CDR3 covers 14 residues. Germline V CDR1 and CDR2: LNHNV, YYDKDF (reference sequence). V was clipped by 6 bases and J by 4 bases; unmatched bases: 4. CDR3 nucleotides: TGTGCCACCAGGAACCGGGAGGGCACCGGGGAGCTGTTTTTT. This codes for CATRNREGTGELFF.

In its sample, this clone was seen once. This rearrangement joins TRBV5-1 to TRBJ1-6, with TRBD1 matching 9 bases. Losses at the gene ends were 4 bases for V and 7 bases for J; bases not matched to a gene: 6. Germline V gene data show CDR1 as SGHRS and CDR2 as YFSETQ. This CDR3 is 15 amino acids long. The CDR3 loop is CASSIQGAQNSPLHF. CDR3 sequence (DNA): TGCGCCAGCAGCATACAGGGGGCACAGAATTCACCCCTCCACTTT.

The V and J genes are TRBV9 and TRBJ2-7; tentatively, D is TRBD1 (6 bases). The germline V and J ends were trimmed by 0 bases and 2 bases, with 9 bases remaining between them. The CDR3 consists of 14 residues. Germline V gene data show CDR1 as SGDLS and CDR2 as YYNGEE. CDR3 loop: CASSVDGDTYEQYF. CDR3 DNA: TGTGCCAGCAGCGTAGACGGGGACACCTACGAGCAGTACTTC.

In its sample, this clone was seen once. The V gene is TRBV5-4, the J gene TRBJ2-3, with a weak D call TRBD2 (5 bases). This CDR3 has 16 amino acids. CDR1 and CDR2 from the germline V gene are SGHNT and YYREEE (reference sequence). The V end was cut by 3 bases, the J end by 0 bases, with 14 bases between. DNA for the CDR3: TGTGCCAGCAGCTCGACCCCTCGCGGGAGCACAGATACGCAGTATTTT. Amino acids: CASSSTPRGSTDTQYF.

CDR3 nucleotide sequence: TGTGCCAGCAGCCCTTCGAGAGCTGAAGCTTTCTTT. Translating it yields CASSPSRAEAFF. The rearrangement joins TRBV5-6 to TRBJ1-1, with D unresolved. The CDR3 is 12 amino acids. The germline gives CDR1 SGHDT, CDR2 YYEEEE. V lost 4 bases, J lost 6 bases, and 10 bases lay in between.

This clone appeared a single time. V and J are TRBV11-2 and TRBJ2-5, with TRBD2 matching over 10 bases. The V and J ends lost 1 base and 3 bases, in that order; junction bases with no gene match: 5. The CDR3 is 16 residues long. Germline CDR1 SGHAT, CDR2 FQNNGV. The CDR3 coding sequence is TGTGCCAGCAGCTTAGGGCGAGCGGGAGGGGAAGAGACCCAGTACTTC. Translated: CASSLGRAGGEETQYF.

The J gene is TRBJ1-5, the V gene TRBV27, with D uncertain. Trimming cost V 6 bases and J 4 bases, with 16 bases left between them. The CDR3 totals 15 residues. The germline V gene encodes CDR1 MNHEY and CDR2 SMNVEV (reference sequence). The CDR3 loop is CASSSLQILNQPQHF. In nucleotides, the CDR3 is TGTGCCAGCAGCTCATTACAAATCCTGAATCAGCCCCAGCATTTT.

This chain uses TRBV21-1 with TRBJ2-3; the D call TRBD2 from the table was never checked on the DNA. TRBV21-1 is marked as a pseudogene. The CDR3 has 17 residues. The CDR3 DNA reads TGTGCCAGCAGCAAAGAGAGGTCGGGGGGGGGCACAGATACGCAGTATTTT. Protein sequence: CASSKERSGGGTDTQYF.

The chain carries TRBV2 and TRBJ1-6, with D possibly matching TRBD1 (6 bases). CDR3 length equals 14 residues. Germline values: CDR1 SNHLY, CDR2 FYNNEI. The ends were cut back, 2 bases at V and 8 bases at J, with 10 bases in the middle. The CDR3 spells CASSESGDDSPLHF. The CDR3 nucleotides read TGTGCCAGCAGTGAATCAGGGGATGATTCACCCCTCCACTTT.

The rearrangement uses TRBV23-1 and TRBJ2-2, with D perhaps TRBD1 (5 bases). TRBV23-1 is an ORF; its function is uncertain. The CDR3 length is 17 residues. V lost 3 bases, J lost 5 bases, and 19 bases lay in between. This chain's CDR3 is CASSQQPQGFRTGELFF. In DNA, the CDR3 is TGCGCCAGCAGTCAGCAGCCCCAGGGTTTTCGGACCGGGGAGCTGTTTTTT.

This clone was detected once. DNA of the CDR3: TGTGCCAGCAGCGTGGGGACGGCTCGCTTTAGCGGGACTAACTACAATGAGCAGTTCTTC. Its protein is CASSVGTARFSGTNYNEQFF. This chain links TRBV9 with TRBJ2-1; 8 nucleotides agree with TRBD2. This CDR3 spans 20 amino acids. Germline V gene data show CDR1 as SGDLS and CDR2 as YYNGEE. Germline trimming cut 2 bases from V and 3 bases from J; bases unmatched to any gene: 19.

The J gene is TRBJ2-7, the V gene TRBV25-1; weak D call: TRBD1 (5 bases). Trimming stripped 7 bases from V and 3 bases from J, with 10 bases between. In germline, CDR1 is MGHDK, CDR2 SYGVNS. The CDR3 has 12 amino acids. The CDR3: CASNQGLYEQYF. CDR3 coding DNA: TGTGCCAGCAACCAGGGTCTCTACGAGCAGTACTTC.

This clone was seen a single time. The rearrangement links TRBV27 to TRBJ2-1, with D unresolved. Germline CDR1 is MNHEY and CDR2 is SMNVEV (reference sequence). CDR3 size: 13 residues. V was shortened by 2 bases and J by 6 bases, with 8 bases between the two germline ends. In DNA form, the CDR3 reads TGTGCCAGCAGTTTACCCAGATCCAATGAGCAGTTCTTC. This encodes CASSLPRSNEQFF.

The chain joins TRBV5-4 to TRBJ1-2; 7 bases are shared with TRBD1. CDR3 length: 14 residues. In germline, CDR1 is SGHNT, CDR2 YYREEE (reference sequence). V lost 2 bases to trimming and J lost 2 bases; unmatched junction nucleotides: 3. CDR3 sequence: CASSFSQGNYGYTF. The CDR3 bases are TGTGCCAGCAGCTTTTCACAGGGGAACTATGGCTACACCTTC. The entire variable domain, with the rest obtained from reference TRBV5-4 and TRBJ1-2, is as follows: ETGVTQSPTHLIKTRGQQVTLRCSSQSGHNTVSWYQQALGQGPQFIFQYYREEENGRGNFPPRFSGLQFPNYSSELNVNALELDDSALYLCASSFSQGNYGYTFGSGTRLTVV.

CDR3 sequence: CASSQRLGGATEAFF. As DNA, the CDR3 is TGTGCCAGCAGTCAACGACTAGGGGGCGCAACTGAAGCTTTCTTT. This chain uses TRBV6-5 with TRBJ1-1; 7 nucleotides match TRBD1. The germline CDR1 and CDR2 sequences are MNHEY and SVGAGI. J lost 5 bases, V lost 5 bases, and 11 bases had no gene match. The CDR3 spans 15 residues.

J is TRBJ2-7 and V is TRBV2, with 8 bases identical to TRBD1. The CDR3 consists of 16 residues. The germline CDR1 and CDR2 sequences are SNHLY and FYNNEI. V shed 1 base and J 0 bases; nucleotides not matched to a gene: 5. The CDR3 sequence: CASSEEGQASSYEQYF. DNA for the CDR3: TGTGCCAGCAGTGAAGAGGGACAGGCCAGCTCCTACGAGCAGTACTTC.

The chain joins TRBV28 to TRBJ1-5; 9 nucleotides line up with TRBD1. CDR3 size: 15 residues. The ends lost 5 bases at V and 7 bases at J; junction bases unmatched: 9. CDR1 is MDHEN and CDR2 is SYDVKM in the germline V gene. CDR3 loop: CASSAQGAGLQPQHF. The DNA for the CDR3 is TGTGCCAGCAGTGCACAGGGGGCAGGATTGCAGCCCCAGCATTTT.

V and J are TRBV2 and TRBJ1-5, with TRBD1 identical over 9 bases. The ends lost 4 bases at V and 0 bases at J; junction bases unmatched: 7. Germline V lookup: CDR1 SNHLY, CDR2 FYNNEI. This CDR3 comprises 17 residues. CDR3 loop: CASSGLRTGASNQPQHF. CDR3 sequence (DNA): TGTGCCAGCAGTGGGCTTAGGACAGGGGCTAGCAATCAGCCCCAGCATTTT.

In its sample, this clone was seen a few times. V usage is TRBV11-2 and J usage is TRBJ2-2; 7 positions agree with TRBD2. The V gene's germline CDR1 is SGHAT and CDR2 FQNNGV. The CDR3 contains 15 residues. The ends lost 1 base at V and 5 bases at J; junction bases unmatched: 4. CDR3 DNA: TGTGCCAGCAGCTTAGGTGGGAGGGAAACCGGGGAGCTGTTTTTT. Translation gives CASSLGGRETGELFF.

The rearrangement uses TRBV25-1 and TRBJ1-1, with D possibly being TRBD1 (5 bases). The CDR3 has 13 residues. Between the trimmed V and J ends, which lost 7 bases and 0 bases, there was a span of 9 bases. Germline V lookup: CDR1 MGHDK, CDR2 SYGVNS. CDR3 nucleotides: TGTGCCAGCACGGGGGGAATGAACACTGAAGCTTTCTTT. Translated, it gives CASTGGMNTEAFF. Combining the CDR3 with reference TRBV25-1 and TRBJ1-1 gives the whole variable domain EADIYQTPRYLVIGTGKKITLECSQTMGHDKMYWYQQDPGMELHLIHYSYGVNSTEKGDLSSESTVSRIRTEHFPLTLESARPSHTSQYLCASTGGMNTEAFFGQGTRLTVV.